This T cell receptor beta chain stems from a study of T cell responses to AZD1222 COVID-19 vaccine. As concerns this clone: Antigen unknown.

Study results and limitations: Females made up more of the donors, who were largely white British, and clonal diversity may have come out too low. Once two AZD1222 doses were given, Spike-specific TCR breadth and depth went up. At study baseline, merely several AZD1222 recipients were seropositive.

J gave up 5 bases and V 7 bases, and 9 bases lay outside the gene matches. Germline lookup yields CDR1 MNHEY and CDR2 SVGAGI. The CDR3 has 15 residues. Clones were sequenced by immunoSEQ multiplex PCR, and TCRdb holds only the in-frame ones, with some missing. The sample includes some 130,000 clones, around 85% seen only once; the top ten take 1.6%. This receptor was obtained from an adult in good health. V usage is TRBV6-5 and J usage is TRBJ2-1; TRBD2 agrees at 9 bases. This material consisted of peripheral blood, taken on day 0 of AZD1222 vaccination. The CDR3 is CASKLGLARNNEQFF. CDR3 DNA sequence: TGTGCCAGCAAATTGGGACTAGCTAGGAACAATGAGCAGTTCTTC.